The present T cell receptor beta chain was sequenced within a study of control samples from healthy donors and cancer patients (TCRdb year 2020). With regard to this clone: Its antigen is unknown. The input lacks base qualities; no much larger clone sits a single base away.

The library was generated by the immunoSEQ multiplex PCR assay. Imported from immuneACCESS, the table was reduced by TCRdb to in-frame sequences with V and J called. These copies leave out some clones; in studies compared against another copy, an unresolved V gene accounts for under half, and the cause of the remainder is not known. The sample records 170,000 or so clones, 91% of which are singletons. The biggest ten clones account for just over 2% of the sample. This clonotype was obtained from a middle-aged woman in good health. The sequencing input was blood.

CDR3 region: CASRGNSGGNPEAFF. The sequenced DNA: TGTGCCAGCAGGGGGAACAGTGGGGGTAACCCTGAAGCTTTCTTT. The V gene is TRBV2 and the J gene is TRBJ1-1, and possibly TRBD1, on 5 matching bases. Cut back by 6 bases and 6 bases, the V and J ends lie 20 bases apart. The CDR3, from cysteine to phenylalanine, totals 15 residues. Only CDR3 DNA remains: 45 bases, in frame from the first base. For CDR1 and CDR2, the germline V gene lists SNHLY and FYNNEI.